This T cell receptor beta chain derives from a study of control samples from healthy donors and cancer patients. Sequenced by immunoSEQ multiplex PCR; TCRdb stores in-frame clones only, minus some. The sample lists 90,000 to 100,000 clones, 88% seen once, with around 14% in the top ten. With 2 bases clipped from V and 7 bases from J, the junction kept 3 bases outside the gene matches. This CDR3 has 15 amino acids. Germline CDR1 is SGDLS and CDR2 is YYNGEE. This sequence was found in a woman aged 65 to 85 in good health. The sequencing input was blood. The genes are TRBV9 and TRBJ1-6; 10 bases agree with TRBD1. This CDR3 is CASSVGQGSNSPLHF. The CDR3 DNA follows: TGTGCCAGCAGCGTGGGACAGGGGTCGAATTCACCCCTCCACTTT.